These 11 T cell receptor beta chains came from one sample sequenced in a study of spatial heterogeneity in lung cancer (dated 2019 in TCRdb). Receptors were amplified or captured by 5' RACE. The listed sequencing device is NextSeq 500. The public reads were quality trimmed at Q25 with fastp and then assembled into clones with MiXCR by TCRdb, keeping productive beta chains. Every entry covers one CDR3 protein and lists the most common genes and DNA from its rows. For this sample there are tens of thousands of distinct CDR3 sequences; approximately 19% appear just once. The ten biggest clones cover 21% of the sample. The meaning of the sample's time point label: blood at routine non-recurrence follow-up after resection. The sample in question was PBMCs, obtained at follow-up. Source of these receptors: a male donor with early-stage non-small cell lung cancer.

The chain couples TRBV6-6 to TRBJ2-4; TRBD1 agrees at 8 bases. This CDR3 spans 16 amino acids. Trimming removed 6 bases from V and 0 bases from J; junction bases left unmatched: 7. Germline-derived CDR1 and CDR2 are MNHNY and SVGAGI (reference sequence). In DNA, the CDR3 is TGTGCCAGCAGCTCCCAGGGGGCAAAAGCCAAAAACATTCAGTACTTC. Translating gives CASSSQGAKAKNIQYF.

The CDR3 sequence is CASSYKYSGTNEKLFF. In DNA form, the CDR3 reads TGTGCCAGCAGTTACAAATACTCAGGGACTAATGAAAAACTGTTTTTT. The rearrangement joins TRBV6-5 to TRBJ1-4, with D possibly TRBD1 on 5 matching bases. Germline CDR1 is MNHEY and CDR2 is SVGAGI. CDR3 length: 16 residues. The V end lost 2 bases, the J end lost 2 bases, and 12 bases lay between the germline ends.

The chain couples TRBV2 to TRBJ1-6; D is uncertain. This CDR3 spans 14 amino acids. The ends were cut back, 7 bases at V and 6 bases at J, with 13 bases in the middle. The V gene's germline CDR1 is SNHLY and CDR2 FYNNEI. CDR3 coding DNA: TGTGCCAGCAAGATAGGGATACGTAATTCACCCCTCCACTTT. Residues: CASKIGIRNSPLHF.

The chain carries TRBV20-1 and TRBJ2-7; 11 bases agree with TRBD2. Trimming at V came to 4 bases and at J to 2 bases, leaving 7 bases not matched to a gene. Germline V CDR1 and CDR2: DFQATT, SNEGSKA (reference sequence). CDR3 length: 15 residues. The CDR3 loop reads CSAKRGTSGTYEQYF. CDR3 in DNA: TGCAGTGCTAAGAGAGGGACTAGCGGAACCTACGAGCAGTACTTC.

V usage is TRBV19 and J usage is TRBJ2-6, with D hard to call. The length of the CDR3 is 15 residues. The germline V gene encodes CDR1 LNHDA and CDR2 SQIVND (reference sequence). V was trimmed by 4 bases and J by 0 bases, leaving 7 bases between them. The CDR3 coding sequence is TGTGCCAGTAGTACCTCGGTCTCTGGGGCCAACGTCCTGACTTTC. As protein: CASSTSVSGANVLTF.

This clonotype occurred a few times. This chain joins TRBV28 and TRBJ2-2; 8 nucleotides align to TRBD1. There are 15 residues in the CDR3. Looked up from germline, CDR1 is MDHEN and CDR2 is SYDVKM. The ends lost 6 bases at V and 7 bases at J; junction bases unmatched: 10. The chain's CDR3 is CASRGGGQGGGELFF. CDR3 nucleotides: TGTGCCAGCAGAGGTGGAGGACAGGGTGGCGGGGAGCTGTTTTTT.

The chain has TRBV12-3 or TRBV12-4 and TRBJ2-1, with D hard to call. This CDR3 region has 13 residues. The V end was cut by 7 bases, the J end by 1 base, with 8 bases between. This CDR3 is CASTRVSYNEQFF. The CDR3 bases are TGTGCCAGCACTAGGGTTTCCTACAATGAGCAGTTCTTC.

By share, this clonotype ranks as medium-sized (0.01 to 0.1%). This chain links TRBV27 with TRBJ1-1; maybe TRBD1 (6 bases). This CDR3 has 16 residues. The V gene lost 5 bases and the J gene lost 0 bases, with 16 bases spanning the gap. Germline V CDR1 and CDR2: MNHEY, SMNVEV (reference sequence). The CDR3 coding sequence is TGTGCCAGCAGTACTATACAGGGAATGGTGAACACTGAAGCTTTCTTT. Its protein is CASSTIQGMVNTEAFF.

This clonotype was picked up one time. The V and J genes are TRBV6-5 and TRBJ2-1, with 8 bases that match TRBD2. This CDR3 has 16 amino acids. Looked up from germline, CDR1 is MNHEY and CDR2 is SVGAGI. Trimming took 6 bases from V and 0 from J; bases not matched to a gene: 7. The CDR3 loop reads CASRRSGAASYNEQFF. The CDR3 bases are TGTGCCAGCAGGCGTAGCGGGGCGGCCTCCTACAATGAGCAGTTCTTC.

CDR3 amino acids: CSALTGDYQPQHF. In nucleotides, the CDR3 is TGCAGTGCTTTGACAGGGGATTATCAGCCCCAGCATTTT. The chain employs TRBV20-1 and TRBJ1-5; 8 nucleotides align to TRBD1. This CDR3 comprises 13 residues. V lost 5 bases, J lost 5 bases, and 5 bases stayed unmatched. Germline CDR1 and CDR2: DFQATT and SNEGSKA (reference sequence).

There are a few counts of this clonotype. The V gene is TRBV20-1, the J gene TRBJ1-5; 10 positions agree with TRBD1. The CDR3 runs to 15 residues. V lost 4 bases to trimming and J lost 6 bases; unmatched junction nucleotides: 9. The germline CDR1 and CDR2 sequences are DFQATT and SNEGSKA (reference sequence). CDR3 sequence: CSAKDRGTTAQPQHF. The DNA of the CDR3 is TGCAGTGCTAAGGACAGGGGGACAACAGCTCAGCCCCAGCATTTT.